The clone carrying this T cell receptor beta chain was seen ten or more times. Arm-PCR of CDR3 regions and iRepertoire HTBI primers were used to build TCR beta libraries. One entry per CDR3 protein, called by TCRdb with MiXCR from the multiplex PCR reads. The sample contains hundreds of thousands of distinct CDR3 sequences, roughly 16% of which appear only once. Indicated time point: newly diagnosed GD, antithyroid drugs for less than 3 months. From RNA extracted from PBMCs, the TCR library was made. Graves' disease diagnosis was established per American Thyroid Association guidelines. This sample was included in a study of regulatory T cells in long-lasting Graves disease. The CDR3 extends over 15 amino acids. Germline CDR1 SGHRS, CDR2 YFSETQ. V was clipped by 0 bases and J by 9 bases, with 18 bases between them. These data were also reused for a study on T cells in Graves' hyperthyroidism and ophthalmopathy.

This receptor was obtained from a woman in her twenties or thirties with Graves disease. This chain uses TRBV5-1 with TRBJ1-2, with a weak D call TRBD1 (5 bases). The sample was peripheral blood mononuclear cells (PBMCs), taken at new diagnosis, from a patient treated with antithyroid drugs. The CDR3 is CASSLEAQGKASYTF. The CDR3 DNA sequence: TGCGCCAGCAGCTTGGAAGCGCAGGGCAAAGCGAGCTACACCTTC. The full variable domain, with the rest looked up from reference TRBV5-1 and TRBJ1-2, is KAGVTQTPRYLIKTRGQQVTLSCSPISGHRSVSWYQQTPGQGLQFLFEYFSETQRNKGNFPGRFSGRQFSNSRSEMNVSTLELGDSALYLCASSLEAQGKASYTFGSGTRLTVV.